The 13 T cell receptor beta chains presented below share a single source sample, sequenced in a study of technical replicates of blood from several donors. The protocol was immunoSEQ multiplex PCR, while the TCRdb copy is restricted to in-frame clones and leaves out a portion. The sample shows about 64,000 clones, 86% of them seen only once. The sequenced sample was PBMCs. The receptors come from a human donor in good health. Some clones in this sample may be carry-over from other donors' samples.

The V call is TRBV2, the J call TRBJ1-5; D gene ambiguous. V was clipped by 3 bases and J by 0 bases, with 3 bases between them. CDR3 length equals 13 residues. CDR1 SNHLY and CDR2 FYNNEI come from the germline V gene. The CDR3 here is CASSDNSNQPQHF. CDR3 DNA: TGTGCCAGCAGTGATAATAGCAATCAGCCCCAGCATTTT.

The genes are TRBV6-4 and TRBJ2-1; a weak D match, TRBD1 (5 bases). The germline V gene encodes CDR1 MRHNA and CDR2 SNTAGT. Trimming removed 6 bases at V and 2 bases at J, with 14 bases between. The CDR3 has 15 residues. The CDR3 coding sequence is TGTGCCAGCAGACGTAGGGGCCCCCCCTACAATGAGCAGTTCTTC. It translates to CASRRRGPPYNEQFF.

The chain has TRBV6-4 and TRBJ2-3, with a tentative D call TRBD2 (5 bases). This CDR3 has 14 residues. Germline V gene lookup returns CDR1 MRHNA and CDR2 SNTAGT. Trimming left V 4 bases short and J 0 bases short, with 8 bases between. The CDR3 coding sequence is TGTGCCAGCAGTGCGGGGTCCAGCACAGATACGCAGTATTTT. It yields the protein CASSAGSSTDTQYF.

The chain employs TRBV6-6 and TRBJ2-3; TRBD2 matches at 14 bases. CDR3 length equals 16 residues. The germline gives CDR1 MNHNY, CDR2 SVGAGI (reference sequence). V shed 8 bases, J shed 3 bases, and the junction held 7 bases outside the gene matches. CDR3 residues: CASSTSGRARTDTQYF. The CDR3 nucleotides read TGTGCCAGCTCGACTAGCGGGAGGGCCCGGACAGATACGCAGTATTTT.

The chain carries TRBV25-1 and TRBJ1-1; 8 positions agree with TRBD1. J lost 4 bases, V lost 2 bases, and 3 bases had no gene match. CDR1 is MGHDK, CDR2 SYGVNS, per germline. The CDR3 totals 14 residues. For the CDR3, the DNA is TGTGCCAGCAGTGAAACAGGGGGATTCACTGAAGCTTTCTTT. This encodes CASSETGGFTEAFF.

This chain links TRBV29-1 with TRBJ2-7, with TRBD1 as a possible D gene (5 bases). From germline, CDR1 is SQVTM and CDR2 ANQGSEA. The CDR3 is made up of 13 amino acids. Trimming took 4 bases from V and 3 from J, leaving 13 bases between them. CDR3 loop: CSVGLGVRYEQYF. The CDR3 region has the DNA TGCAGCGTTGGCCTAGGGGTTCGCTACGAGCAGTACTTC.

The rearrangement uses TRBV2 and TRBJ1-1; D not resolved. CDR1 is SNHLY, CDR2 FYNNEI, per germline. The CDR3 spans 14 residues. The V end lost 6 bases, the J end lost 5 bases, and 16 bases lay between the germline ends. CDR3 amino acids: CASSSTPTETEAFF. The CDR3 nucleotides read TGTGCCAGCAGCTCGACTCCTACGGAAACTGAAGCTTTCTTT.

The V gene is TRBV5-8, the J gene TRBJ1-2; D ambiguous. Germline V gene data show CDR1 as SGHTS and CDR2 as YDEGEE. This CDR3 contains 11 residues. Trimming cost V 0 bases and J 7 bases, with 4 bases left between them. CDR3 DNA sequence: TGTGCCAGCAGCTTGGCAGGTGGCTACACCTTC. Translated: CASSLAGGYTF.

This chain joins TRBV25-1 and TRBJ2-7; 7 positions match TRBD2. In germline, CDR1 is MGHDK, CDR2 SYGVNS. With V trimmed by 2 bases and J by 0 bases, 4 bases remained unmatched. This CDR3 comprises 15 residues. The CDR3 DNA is TGTGCCAGCAGTGAACTGGCGGGGGTCTCCTACGAGCAGTACTTC. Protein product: CASSELAGVSYEQYF.

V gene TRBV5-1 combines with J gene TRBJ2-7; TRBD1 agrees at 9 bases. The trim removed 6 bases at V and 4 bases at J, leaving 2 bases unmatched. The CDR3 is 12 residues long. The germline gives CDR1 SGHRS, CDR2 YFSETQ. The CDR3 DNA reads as TGCGCCAGCACGGGACAGGGTTACGAGCAGTACTTC. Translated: CASTGQGYEQYF. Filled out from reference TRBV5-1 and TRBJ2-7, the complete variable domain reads KAGVTQTPRYLIKTRGQQVTLSCSPISGHRSVSWYQQTPGQGLQFLFEYFSETQRNKGNFPGRFSGRQFSNSRSEMNVSTLELGDSALYLCASTGQGYEQYFGPGTRLTVT.

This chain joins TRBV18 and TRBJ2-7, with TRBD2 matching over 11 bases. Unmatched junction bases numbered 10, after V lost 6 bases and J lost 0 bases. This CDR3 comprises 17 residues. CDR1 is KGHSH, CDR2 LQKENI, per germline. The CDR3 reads CASSPLSTSGSSYEQYF. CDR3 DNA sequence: TGTGCCAGCTCGCCCCTGAGCACTAGCGGGAGCTCCTACGAGCAGTACTTC.

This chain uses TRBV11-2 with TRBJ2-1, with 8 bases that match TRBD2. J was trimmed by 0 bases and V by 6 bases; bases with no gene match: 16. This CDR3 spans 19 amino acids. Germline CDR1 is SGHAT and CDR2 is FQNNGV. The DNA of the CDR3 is TGTGCCAGCAGACTAAGGGGCGGCGGGAGGATATTCTCCTACAATGAGCAGTTCTTC. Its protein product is CASRLRGGGRIFSYNEQFF. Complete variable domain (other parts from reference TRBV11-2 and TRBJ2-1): EAGVAQSPRYKIIEKRQSVAFWCNPISGHATLYWYQQILGQGPKLLIQFQNNGVVDDSQLPKDRFSAERLKGVDSTLKIQPAKLEDSAVYLCASRLRGGGRIFSYNEQFFGPGTRLTVL.

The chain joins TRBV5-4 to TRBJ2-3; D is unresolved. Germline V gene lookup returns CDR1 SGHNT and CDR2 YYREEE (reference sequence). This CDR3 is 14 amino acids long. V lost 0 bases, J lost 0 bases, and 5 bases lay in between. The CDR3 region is CASSLVSSTDTQYF. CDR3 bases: TGTGCCAGCAGCTTGGTCTCTAGCACAGATACGCAGTATTTT. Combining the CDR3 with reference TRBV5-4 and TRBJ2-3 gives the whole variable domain ETGVTQSPTHLIKTRGQQVTLRCSSQSGHNTVSWYQQALGQGPQFIFQYYREEENGRGNFPPRFSGLQFPNYSSELNVNALELDDSALYLCASSLVSSTDTQYFGPGTRLTVL.